The text below deals with one TCR beta chain. Its antigen is unknown. The study ran its PCR with 60 Vbeta and 13 Jbeta primers. Clones were sequenced by immunoSEQ multiplex PCR, and TCRdb holds only the in-frame ones, with some missing. Seen in this sample are 200,000 to 250,000 clones; the ten most common clones hold about 0.9%. The entry originates in a study of cytomegalovirus exposure and HLA in healthy donors. Overall study: There were approximately 400 genotyped donors. Of these, roughly 82% fell in the genetic ancestry cluster associated with self-reported Caucasian donors. Study findings and constraints: Some V segments (TRBV6-2 and TRBV6-3 among them) were excluded as indistinguishable.

Germline V gives CDR1 LNHDA, CDR2 SQIVND (reference sequence). The CDR3 runs to 16 residues. V lost 2 bases to trimming and J lost 7 bases, with 20 bases between them. What was sequenced was PBMCs. The rearrangement uses TRBV19 and TRBJ1-2; D possibly corresponds to TRBD1 (6 bases). The receptor's source is a woman aged 25 to 39 in good health and CMV-seropositive. The CDR3 sequence is CASSIWQSAGEFGYTF. CDR3 nucleotide sequence: TGTGCCAGTAGTATATGGCAATCGGCAGGGGAATTTGGCTACACCTTC. The variable domain in full, completed from reference TRBV19 and TRBJ1-2, reads DGGITQSPKYLFRKEGQNVTLSCEQNLNHDAMYWYRQDPGQGLRLIYYSQIVNDFQKGDIAEGYSVSREKKESFPLTVTSAQKNPTAFYLCASSIWQSAGEFGYTFGSGTRLTVV.